One T cell receptor beta chain is described in this entry. Its cognate antigen is unknown. As handled by the study authors: A classifier of distant metastasis in papillary thyroid cancer was built from CDR3 differences (across clinicopathological groups). TCRdb called clones again from the PCR reads with MiXCR. The V and J calls and clone size come from TCRdb's table, not from the authors' own analysis. Here the sample spans fewer than 25,000 clones, roughly 18% being singletons. Each patient went into thyroid surgery without having received any treatment. These data are taken from a study of metastatic and nonmetastatic thyroid tumors. Study context: Repertoires from blood and tumor or nodule tissue of malignant and benign thyroid patients were compared. General study results and limits: Relative to benign nodules, malignant thyroid tumors were reportedly characterized by significantly elevated TCR beta diversity in blood and tumor.

Source material: adjacent normal tissue. The receptor comes from a male donor with papillary thyroid cancer or a benign thyroid nodule (not recorded which). Some clones in this sample may be carry-over from other donors' samples.

CDR3 in DNA: TGTGCCAGTCTGCCAGGGAGCTCCTATAATTCACCCCTCCACTTT. Translation gives CASLPGSSYNSPLHF. This chain uses TRBV19 with TRBJ1-6, with D possibly matching TRBD1 (5 bases). Germline assignment: CDR1 LNHDA and CDR2 SQIVND (reference sequence). Trimming took off 8 bases at V and 0 bases at J, with 11 bases between the two ends. CDR3 length: 15 residues.